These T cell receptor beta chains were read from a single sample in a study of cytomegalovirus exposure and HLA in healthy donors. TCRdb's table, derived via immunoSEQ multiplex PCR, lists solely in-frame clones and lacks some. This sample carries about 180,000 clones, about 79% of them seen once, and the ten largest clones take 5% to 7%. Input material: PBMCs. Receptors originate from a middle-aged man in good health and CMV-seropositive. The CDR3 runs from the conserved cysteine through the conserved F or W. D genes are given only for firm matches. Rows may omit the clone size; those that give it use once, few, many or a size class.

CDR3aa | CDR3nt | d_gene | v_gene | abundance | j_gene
CASSGDRASEKLFF | TGTGCCAGCAGCGGCGACAGGGCCAGCGAAAAACTGTTTTTT | TRBD1 | TRBV13 | . | TRBJ1-4
CAWSVPHRTGGNTIYF | TGTGCCTGGAGTGTACCCCACCGGACAGGTGGAAACACCATATATTTT | TRBD1 | TRBV30 | . | TRBJ1-3
CSVEEQGVNSQYF | TGCAGCGTTGAAGAACAGGGGGTAAACAGTCAGTACTTC | TRBD1 | TRBV29-1 | . | TRBJ2-4
CASSPGLAGTGELFF | TGTGCCAGCAGTCCGGGACTAGCGGGGACCGGGGAGCTGTTTTTT | TRBD2 | TRBV2 | . | TRBJ2-2
CSVSGTGAGANGLTF | TGCAGCGTCTCCGGGACAGGGGCTGGGGCCAACGGCCTGACTTTC | TRBD1 | TRBV29-1 | . | TRBJ2-6
CASTLGQSRQPQHF | TGTGCCAGTACCCTGGGACAGTCCCGCCAGCCCCAGCATTTT | TRBD1 | TRBV19 | . | TRBJ1-5
CASSLGGEAFF | TGTGCCAGCAGCTTAGGGGGGGAAGCTTTCTTT | . | TRBV7-3 | . | TRBJ1-1
CASSARTGDEKLFF | TGTGCCAGCAGCGCCCGGACAGGGGATGAAAAACTGTTTTTT | TRBD1 | TRBV9 | few | TRBJ1-4
CASSDLTGGHTEAFF | TGTGCCAGCAGTGACCTGACAGGGGGGCACACTGAAGCTTTCTTT | TRBD1 | TRBV6-1 | . | TRBJ1-1
CASSLRPGQLATNEKLFF | TGCGCCAGCAGCTTGCGACCGGGACAACTTGCAACTAATGAAAAACTGTTTTTT | . | TRBV5-1 | . | TRBJ1-4
CASSLGGLAGGRSDTQYF | TGCGCCAGCAGCTTGGGCGGACTAGCGGGAGGGAGGTCAGATACGCAGTATTTT | TRBD2 | TRBV5-1 | . | TRBJ2-3
CASSRQAYEQYF | TGTGCCAGCAGTCGACAGGCCTACGAGCAGTACTTC | . | TRBV6-1 | once | TRBJ2-7
CASSDRGGNTEAFF | TGTGCCAGCAGCGACAGGGGTGGGAACACTGAAGCTTTCTTT | TRBD1 | TRBV7-2 | few | TRBJ1-1
CASSQVSGLNEKLFF | TGTGCCAGCAGCCAAGTCTCAGGGCTTAATGAAAAACTGTTTTTT | . | TRBV4-2 | few | TRBJ1-4
CASSPLGGRGGDTQYF | TGTGCCAGCAGCCCGTTGGGCGGGAGAGGGGGAGATACGCAGTATTTT | . | TRBV5-5 | few | TRBJ2-3
CAGVQGNYGYTF | TGTGCTGGGGTTCAGGGTAACTATGGCTACACCTTC | . | TRBV12-5 | . | TRBJ1-2
CASSSWTSGTYEQYF | TGTGCCAGCAGCTCCTGGACTAGCGGGACTTACGAGCAGTACTTC | TRBD2 | TRBV5-5 | . | TRBJ2-7
CASSEFRQYGTDEKLFF | TGTGCCAGCAGTGAGTTCCGACAGTATGGAACGGATGAAAAACTGTTTTTT | . | TRBV6-1 | . | TRBJ1-4
CASSTPGQGAYEQYF | TGTGCCAGCAGTACACCGGGACAGGGGGCCTACGAGCAGTACTTC | TRBD1 | TRBV6-5 | . | TRBJ2-7
CASSESSYNEQFF | TGTGCCAGCAGTGAGTCGTCCTACAATGAGCAGTTCTTC | . | TRBV25-1 | once | TRBJ2-1
CASSLRLAGGPPYNEQFF | TGTGCCAGCAGCTTAAGGCTAGCGGGAGGGCCCCCCTACAATGAGCAGTTCTTC | TRBD2 | TRBV7-3 | once | TRBJ2-1
CASSLEENEQFF | TGTGCCAGCAGCTTGGAGGAGAATGAGCAGTTCTTC | . | TRBV5-6 | medium-sized | TRBJ2-1
CASSPSTGGIGELFF | TGTGCCAGCAGTCCATCGACAGGGGGTATCGGGGAGCTGTTTTTT | TRBD1 | TRBV6-4 | . | TRBJ2-2
CASSFLGQGISTGELFF | TGTGCCAGCAGCTTTTTAGGACAGGGAATTTCCACCGGGGAGCTGTTTTTT | TRBD1 | TRBV5-5 | . | TRBJ2-2
CASSLARAGSYNEQFF | TGTGCCAGCAGCTTAGCGAGAGCGGGGTCCTACAATGAGCAGTTCTTC | TRBD2 | TRBV7-6 | once | TRBJ2-1
CASSLVRSRGWEQYF | TGTGCCAGCAGCTTGGTACGGAGTCGGGGGTGGGAGCAGTACTTC | . | TRBV5-6 | . | TRBJ2-7
CAWKYRGHSYGYTF | TGTGCCTGGAAATACAGGGGGCATAGCTATGGCTACACCTTC | TRBD1 | TRBV30 | . | TRBJ1-2
CASSLGDTVNEKLFF | TGTGCCAGCAGCTTAGGGGACACGGTCAATGAAAAACTGTTTTTT | . | TRBV7-9 | few | TRBJ1-4
CATSEGTGVTGELFF | TGTGCCACCTCAGAAGGGACAGGCGTTACCGGGGAGCTGTTTTTT | TRBD1 | TRBV9 | once | TRBJ2-2
CARRYRTCPEDEQFF | TGTGCCAGAAGATACCGGACTTGCCCGGAGGATGAGCAGTTCTTC | . | TRBV5-3 | . | TRBJ2-1
CASSSRRGGSKNIQYF | TGTGCCAGCAGCTCCCGACGGGGGGGTTCCAAAAACATTCAGTACTTC | TRBD2 | TRBV5-6 | . | TRBJ2-4
CASSPRPQAEQFF | TGTGCCAGCAGCCCCCGGCCTCAGGCTGAGCAGTTCTTC | . | TRBV11-3 | . | TRBJ2-1
CASSRTPLAGGPNEQFF | TGTGCCAGCAGCCGGACGCCACTAGCGGGAGGGCCTAATGAGCAGTTCTTC | TRBD2 | TRBV7-8 | . | TRBJ2-1
CASSPLSYEQYF | TGTGCCAGCAGTCCCCTCTCCTACGAGCAGTACTTC | . | TRBV7-2 | once | TRBJ2-7
CASSFGGASGKREQYF | TGTGCCAGCAGCTTCGGGGGGGCTAGCGGGAAGCGGGAGCAGTACTTC | TRBD2 | TRBV5-4 | . | TRBJ2-7
CASSLAGQGHEQFF | TGTGCCAGCAGTTTAGCGGGACAGGGTCATGAGCAGTTCTTC | TRBD1 | TRBV27 | . | TRBJ2-1
CASSPWREGQNEQYF | TGCGCCAGCAGCCCGTGGCGGGAGGGCCAAAACGAGCAGTACTTC | TRBD2 | TRBV5-1 | few | TRBJ2-7
CASSFNGAGELFF | TGCGCCAGCAGCTTCAACGGGGCCGGGGAGCTGTTTTTT | . | TRBV5-1 | . | TRBJ2-2
CASSFAGRYGYTF | TGTGCCAGCAGCTTTGCAGGGAGGTATGGCTACACCTTC | . | TRBV7-2 | few | TRBJ1-2
CASSLSRPGANTQYF | TGTGCCAGCAGCCTATCGCGCCCAGGGGCGAATACGCAGTATTTT | . | TRBV11-3 | . | TRBJ2-3
CASTGQTYEQYF | TGTGCCAGCACAGGACAGACCTACGAGCAGTACTTC | . | TRBV2 | . | TRBJ2-7
CAISDLAVYNEQFF | TGTGCCATCAGTGACCTAGCGGTCTACAATGAGCAGTTCTTC | TRBD2 | TRBV10-3 | . | TRBJ2-1